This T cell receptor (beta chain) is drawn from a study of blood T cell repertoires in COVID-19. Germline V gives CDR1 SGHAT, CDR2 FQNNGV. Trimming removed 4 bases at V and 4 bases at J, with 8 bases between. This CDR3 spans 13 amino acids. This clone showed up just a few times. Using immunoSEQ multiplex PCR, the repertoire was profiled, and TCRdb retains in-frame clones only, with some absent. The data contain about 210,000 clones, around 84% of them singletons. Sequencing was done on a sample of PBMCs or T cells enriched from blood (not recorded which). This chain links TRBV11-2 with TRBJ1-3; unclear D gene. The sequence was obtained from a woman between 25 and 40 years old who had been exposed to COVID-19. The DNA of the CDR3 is TGTGCCAGCAGCTCGGGTGGAGGAAACACCATATATTTT. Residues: CASSSGGGNTIYF.